The sequence of this T cell receptor beta chain was determined in a study of regulatory T cells in long-lasting Graves disease. As to time point: newly diagnosed GD, antithyroid drugs for less than 3 months. PBMC-extracted RNA yielded the TCR library. This clonotype was picked up a small number of times. Trimming pared 3 bases from V and 5 bases from J, leaving 19 bases between. CDR1 MDHEN and CDR2 SYDVKM come from the germline V gene. The CDR3 covers 16 residues. Building of the TCR beta libraries involved iRepertoire HTBI primers and Arm-PCR of CDR3 regions. From the multiplex PCR reads, TCRdb called clonotypes with MiXCR, one entry per CDR3 protein. This table holds about 460,000 distinct CDR3 sequences, about 15% found once. The same data also contributed to another study, on T cells in Graves' hyperthyroidism and ophthalmopathy. That paper notes: Patients aged 18 to 65 had newly diagnosed hyperthyroidism lasting under 2 months.

The chain uses TRBV28 and TRBJ1-1, with D perhaps TRBD1 (5 bases). This receptor was obtained from a woman between 50 and 59 years old with Graves disease. The sequencing used peripheral blood mononuclear cells (PBMCs), collected at new diagnosis, from a patient treated with antithyroid drugs. DNA for the CDR3: TGTGCCAGCAGTTTTTTGTCTGGTCAGGGCGGGACTGAAGCTTTCTTT. The encoded protein is CASSFLSGQGGTEAFF.